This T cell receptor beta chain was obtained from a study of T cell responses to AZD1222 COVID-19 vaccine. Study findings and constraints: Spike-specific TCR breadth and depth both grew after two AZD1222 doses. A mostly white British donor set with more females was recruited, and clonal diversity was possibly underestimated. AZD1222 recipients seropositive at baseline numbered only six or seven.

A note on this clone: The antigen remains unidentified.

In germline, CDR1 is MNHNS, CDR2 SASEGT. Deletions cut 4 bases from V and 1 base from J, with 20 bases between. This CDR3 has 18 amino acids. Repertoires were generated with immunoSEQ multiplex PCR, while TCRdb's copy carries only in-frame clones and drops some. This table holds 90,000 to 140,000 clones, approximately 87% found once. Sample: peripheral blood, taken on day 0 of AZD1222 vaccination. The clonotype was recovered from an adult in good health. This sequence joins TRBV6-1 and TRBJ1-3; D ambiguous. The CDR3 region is CASSAKGRGLLSGNTIYF. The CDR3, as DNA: TGTGCCAGCAGTGCCAAGGGCCGAGGCCTTTTATCTGGAAACACCATATATTTT.